Given below is one T cell receptor (beta chain) in context. This CDR3 comprises 12 residues. Germline lookup yields CDR1 SGHRS and CDR2 YFSETQ. V gave up 5 bases and J gave up 6 bases, with 12 bases separating them. The data derive from a study of technical replicates of blood from several donors. Libraries were prepared by immunoSEQ multiplex PCR; TCRdb keeps only in-frame clonotypes and omits some of them. The sample carries about 68,000 clones, about 97% recorded once. The origin of this receptor is a human donor in good health. The genes are TRBV5-1 and TRBJ2-7; D is possibly TRBD1 (5 bases). The sequencing input was T cells isolated from PBMCs. CDR3 nucleotide sequence: TGCGCCAGCAGTCTTGGGGCCGGCGAGCAGTACTTC. Translating gives CASSLGAGEQYF.